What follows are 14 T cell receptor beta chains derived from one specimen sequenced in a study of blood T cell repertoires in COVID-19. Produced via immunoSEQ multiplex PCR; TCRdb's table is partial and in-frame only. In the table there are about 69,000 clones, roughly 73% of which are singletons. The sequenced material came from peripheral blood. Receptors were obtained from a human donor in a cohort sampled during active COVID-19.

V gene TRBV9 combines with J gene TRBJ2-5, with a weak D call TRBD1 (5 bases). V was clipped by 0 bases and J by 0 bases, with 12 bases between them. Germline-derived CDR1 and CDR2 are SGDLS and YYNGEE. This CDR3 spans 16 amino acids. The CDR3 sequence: CASSVVRKGYQETQYF. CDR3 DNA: TGTGCCAGCAGCGTAGTAAGGAAGGGGTACCAAGAGACCCAGTACTTC.

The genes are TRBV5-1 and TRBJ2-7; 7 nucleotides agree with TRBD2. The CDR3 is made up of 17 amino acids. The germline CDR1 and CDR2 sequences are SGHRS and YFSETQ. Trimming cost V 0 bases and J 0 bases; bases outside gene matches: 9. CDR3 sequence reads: CASSLAEVAGISYEQYF. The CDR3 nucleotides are TGCGCCAGCAGCTTGGCCGAAGTAGCGGGTATCTCCTACGAGCAGTACTTC.

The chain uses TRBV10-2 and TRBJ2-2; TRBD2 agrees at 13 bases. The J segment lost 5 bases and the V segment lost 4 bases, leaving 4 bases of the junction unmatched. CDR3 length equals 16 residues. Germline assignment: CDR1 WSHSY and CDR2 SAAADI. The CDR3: CASSGTSGSGTGELFF. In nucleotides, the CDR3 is TGCGCCAGCAGTGGGACTAGCGGGAGCGGGACCGGGGAGCTGTTTTTT.

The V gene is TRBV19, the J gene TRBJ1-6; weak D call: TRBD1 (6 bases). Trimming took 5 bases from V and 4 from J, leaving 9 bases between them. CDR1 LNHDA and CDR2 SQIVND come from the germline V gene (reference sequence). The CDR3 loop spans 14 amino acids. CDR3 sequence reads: CASSLGQYNSPLHF. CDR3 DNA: TGTGCCAGTAGTCTGGGACAATATAATTCACCCCTCCACTTT.

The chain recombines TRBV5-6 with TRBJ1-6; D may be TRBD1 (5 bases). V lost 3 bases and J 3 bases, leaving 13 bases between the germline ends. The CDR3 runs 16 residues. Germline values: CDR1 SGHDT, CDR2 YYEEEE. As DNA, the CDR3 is TGTGCCAGCAGCTCCGTGGGGGGAAGCTATAATTCACCCCTCCACTTT. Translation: CASSSVGGSYNSPLHF. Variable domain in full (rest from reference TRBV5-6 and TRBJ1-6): DAGVTQSPTHLIKTRGQQVTLRCSPKSGHDTVSWYQQALGQGPQFIFQYYEEEERQRGNFPDRFSGHQFPNYSSELNVNALLLGDSALYLCASSSVGGSYNSPLHFGNGTRLTVT.

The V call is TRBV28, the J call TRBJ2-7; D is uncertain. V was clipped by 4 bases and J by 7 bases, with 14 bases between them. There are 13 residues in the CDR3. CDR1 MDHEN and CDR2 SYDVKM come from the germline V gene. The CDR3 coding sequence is TGTGCCAGCAGTTCCGGGTCCCTCGGGGAGCAGTACTTC. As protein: CASSSGSLGEQYF.

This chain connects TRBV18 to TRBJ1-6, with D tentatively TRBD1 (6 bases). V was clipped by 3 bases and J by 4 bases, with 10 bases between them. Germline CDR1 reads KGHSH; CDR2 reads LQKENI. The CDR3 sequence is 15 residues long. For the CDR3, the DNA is TGTGCCAGCTCACCCCTGGACAGTTATAATTCACCCCTCCACTTT. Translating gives CASSPLDSYNSPLHF.

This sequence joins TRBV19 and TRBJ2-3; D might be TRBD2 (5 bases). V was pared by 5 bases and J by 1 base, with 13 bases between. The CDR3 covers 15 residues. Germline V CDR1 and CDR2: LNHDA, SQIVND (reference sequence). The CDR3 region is CASSRMGSGTDTQYF. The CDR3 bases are TGTGCCAGTAGTCGGATGGGTAGCGGCACAGATACGCAGTATTTT.

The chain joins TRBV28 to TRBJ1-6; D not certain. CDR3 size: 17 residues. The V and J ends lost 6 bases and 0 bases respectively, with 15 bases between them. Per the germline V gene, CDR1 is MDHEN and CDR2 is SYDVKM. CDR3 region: CASSRPRESSYNSPLHF. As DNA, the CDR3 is TGTGCCAGCAGCCGGCCTCGGGAGAGCTCCTATAATTCACCCCTCCACTTT.

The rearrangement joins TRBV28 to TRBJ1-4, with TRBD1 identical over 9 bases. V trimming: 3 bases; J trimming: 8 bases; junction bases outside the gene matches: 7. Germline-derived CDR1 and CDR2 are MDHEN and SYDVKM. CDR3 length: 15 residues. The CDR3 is CASSFRGTGWEKLFF. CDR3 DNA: TGTGCCAGCAGTTTTCGGGGGACAGGGTGGGAAAAACTGTTTTTT.

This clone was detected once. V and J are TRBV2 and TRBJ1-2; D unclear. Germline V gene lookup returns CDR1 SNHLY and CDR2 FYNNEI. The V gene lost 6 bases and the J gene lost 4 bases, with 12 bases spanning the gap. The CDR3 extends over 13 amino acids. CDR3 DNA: TGTGCCAGCAGGAACACTGGGCTCTATGGCTACACCTTC. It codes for CASRNTGLYGYTF.

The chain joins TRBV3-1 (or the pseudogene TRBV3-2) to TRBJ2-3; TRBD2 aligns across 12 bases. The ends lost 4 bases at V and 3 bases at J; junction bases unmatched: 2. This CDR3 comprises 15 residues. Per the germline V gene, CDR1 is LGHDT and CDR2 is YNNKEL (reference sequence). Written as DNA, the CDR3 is TGTGCCAGCAGCCTACTAGCGGGAGGAACAGATACGCAGTATTTT. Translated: CASSLLAGGTDTQYF.

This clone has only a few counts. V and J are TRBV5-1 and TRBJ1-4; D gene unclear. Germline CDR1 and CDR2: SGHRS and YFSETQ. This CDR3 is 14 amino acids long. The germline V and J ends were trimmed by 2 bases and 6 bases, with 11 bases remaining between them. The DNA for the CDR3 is TGCGCCAGCAGCTTAGCGGGCGGGTATGAAAAACTGTTTTTT. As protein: CASSLAGGYEKLFF.

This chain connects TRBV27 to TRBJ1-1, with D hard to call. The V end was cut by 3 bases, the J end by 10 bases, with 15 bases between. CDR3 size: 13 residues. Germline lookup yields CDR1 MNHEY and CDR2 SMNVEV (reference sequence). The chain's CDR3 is CASSLAPGYGAFF. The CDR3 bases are TGTGCCAGCAGTTTGGCCCCGGGATATGGAGCTTTCTTT.